This TCR beta chain was recovered during a study of blood T cell repertoires in COVID-19. Study details: COVID-19 samples from acute and convalescent phases originated in the United States, Italy and Spain. T cells, B-cell-depleted T cells, or PBMCs provided the cDNA or gDNA that served as material.

Original methodology: Estimation of nucleated cell counts was performed using reference gene primer amplification. Some clones are missing from TCRdb's copy, which holds only in-frame ones; the method was immunoSEQ multiplex PCR. The V and J calls and clone size were taken over from that table, and D and trimming were inferred from the DNA. The table records a few hundred thousand clones, around four fifths of them present only once. The ends lost 0 bases at V and 2 bases at J; junction bases unmatched: 11. Per the germline V gene, CDR1 is SGDLS and CDR2 is YYNGEE. This CDR3 has 18 amino acids. The chain has TRBV9 and TRBJ2-3; TRBD2 aligns across 8 bases. Sequences were obtained from peripheral blood. The sequence derives from a man in his sixties who had recovered from COVID-19. Here the CDR3 reads CASSVAPIRAGDTDTQYF. In DNA, the CDR3 is TGTGCCAGCAGCGTAGCCCCGATTAGAGCGGGGGACACAGATACGCAGTATTTT.